This T cell receptor (beta chain) was identified during a study of blood T cell repertoires in COVID-19. At the level of the study: The analysed material was cDNA or gDNA that came from T cells, B-cell-depleted T cells, or PBMCs.

V shed 8 bases, J shed 10 bases, and the junction held 4 bases outside the gene matches. CDR3 size: 10 residues. CDR1 MDHEN and CDR2 SYDVKM come from the germline V gene. The protocol was immunoSEQ multiplex PCR, while the TCRdb copy is restricted to in-frame clones and leaves out a portion. The sample includes roughly 130,000 clones, over 70% of them seen just once. This chain links TRBV28 with TRBJ1-2, with 7 bases fitting TRBD1. Sequenced material: peripheral blood. This TCR was sampled from a man between 60 and 75 years old with active or convalescent COVID-19. CDR3 sequence (DNA): TGTGCCAGCGGACAGGATCCCTACACCTTC. The encoded protein is CASGQDPYTF.